This record covers a single T cell receptor beta chain. CDR1 and CDR2 (germline): SQVTM, ANQGSEA. The CDR3 is 12 amino acids. The germline V and J ends were trimmed by 5 bases and 1 base, with 8 bases remaining between them. This entry belongs to a study of blood T cell repertoires in COVID-19. Study overall: Samples came from the United States, Italy and Spain, spanning acute and convalescent COVID-19.

Enrollees, roughly 18 to 89 years old, lived in about two dozen US areas. Participant reports of clinical history set cohort assignment. Authors' data handling: Amplified reference gene primers provided the basis for estimating nucleated cell counts. Data came from immunoSEQ multiplex PCR; TCRdb stores just in-frame clones and leaves some out. That table is the source of V, J and clone size, and D and trimming were worked out from the DNA. The sample shows fewer than 300,000 clones, more than 70% of them seen only once. Sequenced sample: PBMCs or T cells enriched from blood (not recorded which). The TCR sequence derives from a woman in her thirties or forties with acute COVID-19. V usage is TRBV29-1 and J usage is TRBJ1-1; D gene ambiguous. The CDR3 DNA sequence: TGCAGCGTTAACACCCCGAACACTGAAGCTTTCTTT. Its protein is CSVNTPNTEAFF.